Listed below are T cell receptor beta chains from one sample, sequenced in a study of response to subunit inactivated influenza vaccine. Each CDR3 protein is one row after TCRdb ran MiXCR on the RT-PCR reads. The sample includes 450,000 to 700,000 distinct CDR3 sequences, approximately 14% seen only once; the top ten take over 8.5%. This specimen was PBMCs from blood, taken roughly 13 days after vaccination. The receptors come from a man between 50 and 59 years old who received an inactivated influenza vaccine. Each CDR3 is given with its conserved first and last residue. A D gene is named only where the DNA matches it firmly. Expanded clones get a size class; other rows say once, few or many, or leave the size out.

abundance	v_gene	j_gene	d_gene	CDR3nt	CDR3aa
many	TRBV5-5	TRBJ2-3	.	TGTGCCAGCAGGCGAGAGGGAACAGATACGCAGTATTTT	CASRREGTDTQYF
.	TRBV7-8	TRBJ2-1	TRBD1	TGTGCCAGCAGCCCGACGACAGGGGGCTCGGATGAGCAGTTCTTC	CASSPTTGGSDEQFF
few	TRBV27	TRBJ2-3	TRBD2	TGTGCCAGCACCAAGTCTTGGACTAGAAGGACAGATACGCAGTATTTT	CASTKSWTRRTDTQYF
.	TRBV25-1	TRBJ1-4	.	TGTGCCAGCAGTGTTCCTGGGGGCGAATCGGGAAAACTGTTTTTT	CASSVPGGESGKLFF
.	TRBV20-1	TRBJ2-3	.	TGCAGTGCTAGGGATACTACACGGAACACAGATACGCAGTATTTT	CSARDTTRNTDTQYF
few	TRBV6-5	TRBJ2-7	.	TGTGCCAGCAGTTACAGGAGGGCAGGAGTGAAAGAGCAGTACTTC	CASSYRRAGVKEQYF
many	TRBV10-3	TRBJ2-3	.	TGTGCCATCAGTGAAAGCACAGATACGCAGTATTTT	CAISESTDTQYF
few	TRBV30	TRBJ2-5	.	TGTGCCTGGAATGCGGGGCTGGGCAGGGGTTCGGAGACCCAGTACTTC	CAWNAGLGRGSETQYF
few	TRBV12-3/TRBV12-4	TRBJ2-7	.	TGTGCCAGCAGGGGTGGTTACGAGCAGTACTTC	CASRGGYEQYF
few	TRBV12-3/TRBV12-4	TRBJ1-1	TRBD1	TGTGCCAGCAGTTCCCACAGGGGTGGCTTATCTGAAGCTTTCTTT	CASSSHRGGLSEAFF
few	TRBV7-2	TRBJ2-3	TRBD2	TGTGCCAGCAGCTTAAGCGGGAGGGCCCTCAGTACGCAGTATTTT	CASSLSGRALSTQYF
few	TRBV7-6	TRBJ2-5	.	TGTGCCAGCAGCTTAGAGGGCTTAGCTGTGGAGACCCAGTACTTC	CASSLEGLAVETQYF
few	TRBV5-1	TRBJ2-2	.	TGCGCCAGCAGCCCCAAGTACAAGGGTAGAACCGGGGAGCTGTTTTTT	CASSPKYKGRTGELFF
.	TRBV10-3	TRBJ2-7	TRBD1	TGTGCCCTAGAATCCCGCGACGCGACAGGGAACGAGCAGTACTTC	CALESRDATGNEQYF
few	TRBV27	TRBJ2-3	.	TGTGCCAGCAGTTTAGGAAGGGCCACAGATACGCAGTATTTT	CASSLGRATDTQYF
.	TRBV6-1	TRBJ1-5	.	TGTGCCAGCAGATCACAGGGAGGTAATCAGCCCCAGCATTTT	CASRSQGGNQPQHF
.	TRBV6-5	TRBJ1-2	TRBD1	TGTGCCAGCAGTTATGACAGGGGATATAACTATGGCTACACCTTC	CASSYDRGYNYGYTF
few	TRBV6-1	TRBJ1-2	.	TGTGCCAGCAGCGCTCAGGGCCTCTTAGGCTACACCTTC	CASSAQGLLGYTF
few	TRBV12-3/TRBV12-4	TRBJ2-3	.	TGTGCCAGCAGCTCCGGCCGTCGGGGGCGGGGCACAGATACGCAGTATTTT	CASSSGRRGRGTDTQYF
few	TRBV7-2	TRBJ2-5	.	TGTGCCAGCAGCATAAAGCAAGGGCCGGAGACCCAGTACTTC	CASSIKQGPETQYF